A selection of T cell receptor beta chains follows, all from one sample in a study of siplizumab effects on memory and regulatory T cells. Sequencing used immunoSEQ multiplex PCR; TCRdb keeps in-frame clones, though not all of them. The data show approximately 110,000 clones, 92% seen once. Sequencing input: Tregs sorted from blood. These receptors were obtained from a human donor in good health. Each CDR3 is given with its conserved first and last residue. D genes are given only for firm matches. Size is omitted from some rows. Given values are once, few, many or a class for expanded clones.

>.|TRBD2|TRBV5-1|TRBJ2-2
CASSTGTTLAGELFF
TGCGCCAGCAGTACCGGGACTACCCTCGCCGGGGAGCTGTTTTTT
>.|.|TRBV19|TRBJ2-2
CAGRRILPGELFF
TGTGCCGGACGGAGAATATTACCGGGGGAGCTGTTTTTT
>.|.|TRBV6-6|TRBJ1-3
CASRAQGAGNTIYF
TGTGCCAGCAGGGCTCAAGGAGCAGGAAACACCATATATTTT
>.|TRBD2|TRBV7-6|TRBJ2-7
CASSLVAGGLNYEQYF
TGTGCCAGCAGCTTAGTGGCGGGGGGTCTAAACTACGAGCAGTACTTC
>.|.|TRBV7-6|TRBJ1-6
CASSLVSNSPLHF
TGTGCCAGCAGCTTAGTTTCGAATTCACCCCTCCACTTT
>.|.|TRBV30|TRBJ1-2
CAWSEGRNYGYTF
TGTGCCTGGAGTGAGGGGCGGAACTATGGCTACACCTTC
>.|.|TRBV19|TRBJ1-5
CASSIVGAGARSIPQHF
TGTGCCAGTAGTATAGTAGGAGCAGGGGCCCGGAGTATACCCCAGCATTTT
>.|.|TRBV27|TRBJ2-6
CASSLGRGAGANVLTF
TGTGCCAGCAGTTTAGGAAGGGGGGCTGGGGCCAACGTCCTGACTTTC
>.|.|TRBV19|TRBJ1-1
CASSPRGARNTEAFF
TGTGCCAGTAGCCCGCGGGGAGCGAGGAACACTGAAGCTTTCTTT
>few|.|TRBV4-1|TRBJ1-2
CASSQGGNYGYTF
TGCGCCAGCAGCCAAGGGGGTAACTATGGCTACACCTTC
>.|.|TRBV27|TRBJ2-6
CASRSGSVLSGANVLTF
TGTGCCAGCCGATCAGGGAGCGTTCTCTCTGGGGCCAACGTCCTGACTTTC
>.|TRBD1|TRBV6-5|TRBJ1-6
CASRKGQLLNSPLHF
TGTGCCAGCAGGAAGGGACAGCTTTTAAATTCACCCCTCCACTTT
>.|TRBD2|TRBV20-1|TRBJ2-1
CSAGGEFF
TGCAGTGCGGGGGGGGAGTTCTTC
>.|.|TRBV19|TRBJ1-4
CASSIGFSGEKLFF
TGTGCCAGTAGTATCGGGTTTTCAGGAGAAAAACTGTTTTTT
>.|.|TRBV7-3|TRBJ2-3
CASSGLGAGTDTQYF
TGTGCCAGCAGCGGCCTGGGAGCCGGCACAGATACGCAGTATTTT
>.|.|TRBV6-1|TRBJ2-1
CASSDSPAPYNEQFF
TGTGCCAGCAGTGACAGCCCAGCGCCCTACAATGAGCAGTTCTTC
>.|.|TRBV5-1|TRBJ2-3
CASSSTSTDTQYF
TGCGCCAGCAGCTCAACTAGCACAGATACGCAGTATTTT
>.|.|TRBV7-8|TRBJ2-4
CASSIENIQYF
TGTGCCAGCAGTATAGAAAACATTCAGTACTTC
>.|.|TRBV19|TRBJ1-5
CASTGGYSAKKQRNQPQHF
TGTGCCAGTACCGGGGGGTACTCAGCAAAGAAACAACGCAATCAGCCCCAGCATTTT
>.|.|TRBV5-1|TRBJ2-1
CASSLASSLGSYNEQFF
TGCGCCAGCAGCTTGGCCTCCTCGCTAGGATCCTACAATGAGCAGTTCTTC
>.|TRBD2|TRBV10-3|TRBJ2-1
CASGQRDDYNEQFF
TGTGCCTCAGGTCAGCGGGACGATTACAATGAGCAGTTCTTC
>.|.|TRBV6-1|TRBJ1-1
CASGRTANTEAFF
TGTGCCAGCGGTCGGACAGCGAACACTGAAGCTTTCTTT
>.|.|TRBV6-5|TRBJ2-5
CASSYSRTVQETQYF
TGTGCCAGCAGTTACTCACGGACAGTCCAAGAGACCCAGTACTTC
>.|.|TRBV15|TRBJ1-2
CATSRDRRGVLGGRGYTF
TGTGCCACCAGCAGAGATCGGAGGGGGGTTCTAGGAGGTCGTGGCTACACCTTC
>.|.|TRBV7-2|TRBJ2-1
CASSPRNEQFF
TGTGCCAGCAGCCCTAGGAATGAGCAGTTCTTC
>.|.|TRBV18|TRBJ2-2
CASSITSRENTGELFF
TGTGCCAGCTCAATCACCTCCAGGGAGAACACCGGGGAGCTGTTTTTT
>.|.|TRBV6-5|TRBJ1-1
CASSYDVNTEAFF
TGTGCCAGCAGTTACGACGTGAACACTGAAGCTTTCTTT
>few|TRBD1|TRBV5-1|TRBJ1-2
CASSTEGARGYTF
TGCGCCAGCAGCACCGAGGGGGCGCGAGGCTACACCTTC
>.|.|TRBV7-9|TRBJ2-1
CASSLARGSGNEQFF
TGTGCCAGCAGCTTAGCCAGAGGTAGCGGAAATGAGCAGTTCTTC
>.|.|TRBV2|TRBJ1-2
CASREIGYGYTF
TGTGCCAGCAGGGAGATTGGTTATGGCTACACCTTC
>.|.|TRBV7-3|TRBJ1-1
CASSPGRIEAFF
TGTGCCAGCAGCCCGGGACGGATTGAAGCTTTCTTT
>.|TRBD2|TRBV27|TRBJ2-3
CASSSPSGSTDTQYF
TGTGCCAGCAGTTCTCCTAGCGGGAGCACAGATACGCAGTATTTT
>.|TRBD2|TRBV19|TRBJ2-1
CASSPIAGLSSYNEQFF
TGTGCCAGTAGTCCAATAGCGGGTTTGAGCTCCTACAATGAGCAGTTCTTC
>.|.|TRBV6-6|TRBJ2-7
CASSALHEQYF
TGTGCCAGCAGCGCTCTACACGAGCAGTACTTC
>.|TRBD1|TRBV7-3|TRBJ1-1
CASSPQGDTEAFF
TGTGCCAGCAGCCCTCAGGGGGACACTGAAGCTTTCTTT
>.|TRBD1|TRBV18|TRBJ1-1
CASSPRQGIGTEAFF
TGTGCCAGCTCCCCGAGACAGGGAATAGGGACTGAAGCTTTCTTT
>.|TRBD1|TRBV5-6|TRBJ1-2
CASSPTGTGAGAYGYTF
TGTGCCAGCAGCCCGACCGGGACAGGGGCCGGGGCCTATGGCTACACCTTC
>.|.|TRBV5-1|TRBJ1-5
CASSLGQNSHGNQPQHF
TGCGCCAGCAGCTTGGGACAGAATAGCCATGGCAATCAGCCCCAGCATTTT